The text below deals with one T cell receptor (beta chain). Its antigen is as yet unknown. These data are taken from a study of cytomegalovirus exposure and HLA in healthy donors. General study findings and limits: Within an earlier analysis, most TCR beta V segments proved productive either about 90% or about 30% of the time. The number of N-insertions in an Asian-associated ancestry cluster was reportedly below the roughly 620-donor mean in a later analysis. For most TCR sequences rarity was the rule, although some public TCRs occurred in many donors.

The length of the CDR3 is 14 residues. The junction had 6 bases not matched to a gene; V was cut back by 4 bases and J by 4 bases. Germline V lookup: CDR1 SGHRS, CDR2 YFSETQ. Use of 60 Vbeta and 13 Jbeta primers characterized the PCR. Produced via immunoSEQ multiplex PCR; TCRdb's table is partial and in-frame only. The sample has about 130,000 clones, approximately 79% seen once. The sequence derives from a man aged 35 to 55 in good health and CMV-seropositive. This chain links TRBV5-1 with TRBJ1-1; TRBD1 matches at 8 bases. Material for sequencing was PBMCs. DNA for the CDR3: TGCGCCAGCAGCATCGGACAGGGTGTCACTGAAGCTTTCTTT. Translated, it gives CASSIGQGVTEAFF.